This T cell receptor beta chain was profiled in a study of technical replicates of blood from several donors. The V end lost 5 bases, the J end lost 1 base, and 3 bases lay between the germline ends. Germline V gene lookup returns CDR1 SGHAT and CDR2 FQNNGV. The CDR3 length is 11 residues. Some clones are missing from TCRdb's copy, which holds only in-frame ones; the method was immunoSEQ multiplex PCR. The repertoire includes 75,000 to 100,000 clones, less than 95% of them detected once, and roughly 0.35% sits in the top ten. The TCR comes from a human donor in good health. The sequenced sample consisted of T cells isolated from PBMCs. The V and J genes are TRBV11-2 and TRBJ2-7; unclear D gene. The chain's CDR3 is CASSRSYEQYF. CDR3 sequence (DNA): TGTGCCAGCAGCCGTTCCTACGAGCAGTACTTC.